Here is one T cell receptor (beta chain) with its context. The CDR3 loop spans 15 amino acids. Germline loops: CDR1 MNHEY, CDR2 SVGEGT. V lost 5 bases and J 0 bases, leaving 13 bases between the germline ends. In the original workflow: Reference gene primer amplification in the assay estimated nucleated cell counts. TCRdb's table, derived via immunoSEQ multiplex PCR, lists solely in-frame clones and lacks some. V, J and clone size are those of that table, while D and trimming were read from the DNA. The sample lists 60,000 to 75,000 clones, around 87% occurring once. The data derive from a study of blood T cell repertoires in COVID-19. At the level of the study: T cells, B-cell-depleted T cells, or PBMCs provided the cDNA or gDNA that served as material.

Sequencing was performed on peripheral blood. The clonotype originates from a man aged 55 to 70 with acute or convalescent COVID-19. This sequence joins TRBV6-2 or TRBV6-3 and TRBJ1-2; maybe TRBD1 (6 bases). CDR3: CASSGRTATNYGYTF. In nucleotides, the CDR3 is TGTGCCAGCAGTGGACGGACAGCGACTAACTATGGCTACACCTTC.